This entry features one TCR beta chain sequence. This sample is drawn from a study of shared clonotypes between healthy human individuals. The protocol was immunoSEQ multiplex PCR, while the TCRdb copy is restricted to in-frame clones and leaves out a portion. The sample has under 1,100,000 clones, under 80% seen once; the top ten hold roughly 1.4%. The clonotype originates from a man aged 18 to 35 in good health. Sequenced material: memory CD4+ T cells sorted from blood. Sample subset: CD45RA-negative fraction.

The DNA of the CDR3 is TGCGCCAGCACCCCCGGGGTCTCTGGAAACACCATATATTTT. Its translation: CASTPGVSGNTIYF. The chain carries TRBV5-1 and TRBJ1-3; D gene uncertain. Trimming cost V 6 bases and J 0 bases, with 10 bases left between them. The CDR3 sequence is 14 residues long. The germline gives CDR1 SGHRS, CDR2 YFSETQ.